The text below deals with one T cell receptor (beta chain). CDR3 length: 13 residues. Germline assignment: CDR1 WSHSY and CDR2 SAAADI. V was clipped by 3 bases and J by 11 bases; unmatched bases: 6. These data belong to a study of blood T cell repertoires in COVID-19. The overall study: Researchers got acute and convalescent COVID-19 samples from the United States, Italy and Spain. The analysed material was cDNA or gDNA that came from T cells, B-cell-depleted T cells, or PBMCs.

Methods used by the authors: Scientists estimated how many nucleated cells there were by amplifying reference gene primers. Sequencing used immunoSEQ multiplex PCR; TCRdb keeps in-frame clones, though not all of them. V, J and clone size derive from that table, while D and trimming were established from the DNA sequence. The table shows 200,000 to 300,000 clones, with 86% occurring only once. This sequence originates from a man between 35 and 55 years old who had recovered from COVID-19. The chain carries TRBV10-2 and TRBJ2-1, with 8 bases that match TRBD2. Sequenced: peripheral blood. The CDR3 is CASSEEGSGKQFF. The DNA for the CDR3 is TGCGCCAGCAGTGAAGAGGGTAGCGGGAAGCAGTTCTTC.